The clone carrying this T cell receptor (beta chain) showed up just a few times. Clinical symptoms, serum thyroxine and TRAb, thyroid ultrasound and orbital computed tomography were used for the diagnoses. The sample originates from a study of T cells in Graves' hyperthyroidism and ophthalmopathy. In the study overall: It was at initial diagnosis, before any treatment, that peripheral blood was collected.

Amplification of TCR beta CDR3 regions was performed using RNA transcripts as template. Initially, a first-round RT-PCR of the TCR CDR3 employed the HTBI primer set. TCRdb recomputed calls from the multiplex PCR reads with MiXCR, one row per CDR3 protein. The repertoire holds approximately 210,000 distinct CDR3 sequences, about a sixth seen once, with roughly 53% in the top ten. Trimming took off 3 bases at V and 5 bases at J, with 16 bases between the two ends. The CDR3 is 15 residues long. Per the germline V gene, CDR1 is KGHSH and CDR2 is LQKENI. This sequence was found in a man aged 50-59 years with Graves' hyperthyroidism. The sample comprised blood. The chain joins TRBV18 to TRBJ1-1; D is uncertain. CDR3 in DNA: TGTGCCAGCTCACCGTATCCGACTCGCGGGACTGAAGCTTTCTTT. This encodes CASSPYPTRGTEAFF.